This T cell receptor (beta chain) was profiled in a study of shared clonotypes between healthy human individuals. Generated by immunoSEQ multiplex PCR, the TCRdb table keeps only in-frame clones and is missing some. Among more than 2 million clones, 85% to 95% were seen once, and the ten largest hold 0.1% to 0.15%. Trimming removed 2 bases from V and 7 bases from J, with 9 bases in between. From germline, CDR1 is SGHAT and CDR2 FQNNGV. The CDR3 runs to 14 residues. The TCR sequence derives from a man aged 18 to 29 in good health. The chain is built from TRBV11-2 and TRBJ1-6, with D uncertain. Sequences were obtained from naive CD4+ T cells sorted from blood. Subset denoted: CD45RA+ positively selected. CDR3 coding DNA: TGTGCCAGCAGCTTACGGGAAGGGAATTCACCCCTCCACTTT. Translation gives CASSLREGNSPLHF. Combining the CDR3 with reference TRBV11-2 and TRBJ1-6 gives the whole variable domain EAGVAQSPRYKIIEKRQSVAFWCNPISGHATLYWYQQILGQGPKLLIQFQNNGVVDDSQLPKDRFSAERLKGVDSTLKIQPAKLEDSAVYLCASSLREGNSPLHFGNGTRLTVT.